This entry features one T cell receptor (beta chain) sequence. The antigen is unknown. TCRdb keeps only in-frame clones here, not all; method: immunoSEQ multiplex PCR. The data hold approximately 54,000 clones, with about 92% observed a single time. This sample was taken from a study of cytomegalovirus exposure and HLA in healthy donors. Study at large: The same platform was used for the roughly 120 validation repertoires and the roughly 730 first-cohort repertoires, a later analysis reported.

The study's findings and limits: Cytomegalovirus association was listed for under 200 TCR beta chains. Reports described diagnosis of cytomegalovirus status by the classifier as highly specific and sensitive.

Germline-derived CDR1 and CDR2 are LNHNV and YYDKDF (reference sequence). This CDR3 region has 15 residues. J was trimmed by 8 bases and V by 2 bases; bases with no gene match: 6. The sequenced sample was PBMCs. The clonotype comes from a woman aged 18-29 years in good health and CMV-seropositive. The chain joins TRBV15 to TRBJ1-2; 12 nucleotides match TRBD1. The CDR3 sequence: CATSRKGQGAGGYTF. The CDR3 bases are TGTGCCACCAGCAGAAAGGGACAGGGGGCAGGAGGCTACACCTTC.